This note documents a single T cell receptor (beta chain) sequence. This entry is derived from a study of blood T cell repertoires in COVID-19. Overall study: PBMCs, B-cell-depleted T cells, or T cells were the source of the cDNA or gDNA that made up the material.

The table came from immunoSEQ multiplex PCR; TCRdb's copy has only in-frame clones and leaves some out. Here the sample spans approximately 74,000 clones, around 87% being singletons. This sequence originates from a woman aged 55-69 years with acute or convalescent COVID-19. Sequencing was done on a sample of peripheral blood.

The CDR3: CASSLGQADTQYF. CDR3 bases: TGTGCCAGCAGCTTAGGTCAGGCAGATACGCAGTATTTT. The chain is built from TRBV7-9 and TRBJ2-3; D gene ambiguous. This CDR3 has 13 residues. The germline V and J ends were trimmed by 1 base and 4 bases, with 6 bases remaining between them. Germline lookup yields CDR1 SEHNR and CDR2 FQNEAQ (reference sequence).